A selection of T cell receptor beta chains follows, all from one sample in a study of T cell responses to AZD1222 COVID-19 vaccine. Profiled with immunoSEQ multiplex PCR; TCRdb holds only in-frame clones, not every one. The top ten clones hold approximately 22% of a sample with about 19,000 clones, 81% of them seen once. The sample consisted of peripheral blood, taken 28 days after the second AZD1222 dose. Receptors were obtained from an adult who received the AZD1222 COVID-19 vaccine. CDR3s include the opening cysteine and the closing phenylalanine or tryptophan. D genes are given only for firm matches. Expanded clones get a size class; other rows say once, few or many, or leave the size out.

TRBV18	-	-	TRBJ1-2	CASSPPGISLFYTF	TGTGCCAGCTCACCACCTGGGATCAGCCTTTTTTACACCTTC
TRBV19	-	-	TRBJ1-1	CASRVGPLNTEAFF	TGTGCCAGCCGAGTCGGACCTTTGAACACTGAAGCTTTCTTT
TRBV19	TRBD1	-	TRBJ1-1	CASSKDRGGEAFF	TGTGCCAGTAGTAAGGACAGGGGTGGTGAAGCTTTCTTT
TRBV5-1	-	-	TRBJ2-1	CASSLGAFSYNEQFF	TGCGCCAGCAGCTTGGGGGCTTTTTCCTACAATGAGCAGTTCTTC
TRBV18	TRBD1	-	TRBJ1-1	CVSSPGQGTEAFF	TGTGTCAGCTCACCCGGACAGGGGACTGAAGCTTTCTTT
TRBV6-2/TRBV6-3	TRBD1	-	TRBJ1-5	CASSYSGTDNQPQHF	TGTGCCAGCAGTTACTCAGGGACAGACAATCAGCCCCAGCATTTT
TRBV3-1/TRBV3-2	-	-	TRBJ1-2	CASSLRWGNYGYTF	TGTGCCAGCAGCCTACGGTGGGGGAACTATGGCTACACCTTC
TRBV11-3	TRBD1	-	TRBJ2-1	CASSFQIGQDYNEQFF	TGTGCCAGCAGCTTTCAAATCGGACAGGACTACAATGAGCAGTTCTTC
TRBV7-2	-	-	TRBJ1-4	CASSFYNEKLFF	TGTGCCAGCAGCTTTTATAATGAAAAACTGTTTTTT
TRBV5-1	-	-	TRBJ2-5	CASRDGRSLGETQYF	TGCGCCAGCAGGGATGGCAGGAGCCTCGGAGAGACCCAGTACTTC
TRBV5-1	TRBD2	-	TRBJ2-7	CASSSGLAETYEQYF	TGCGCCAGCAGCTCAGGACTAGCGGAGACCTACGAGCAGTACTTC
TRBV9	TRBD1	-	TRBJ2-5	CASSVADREGSETQYF	TGTGCCAGCAGCGTAGCCGACAGGGAAGGGTCTGAGACCCAGTACTTC
TRBV19	TRBD2	-	TRBJ2-5	CASSRTRATVKQETQYF	TGTGCCAGTAGTAGGACTAGGGCCACAGTGAAACAAGAGACCCAGTACTTC
TRBV7-9	-	-	TRBJ2-7	CASSLETSLEQYF	TGTGCCAGCAGCTTAGAGACTAGTCTCGAGCAGTACTTC
TRBV10-3	-	few	TRBJ1-5	CAANSLRNQPQHF	TGTGCCGCTAACAGTCTGCGCAATCAGCCCCAGCATTTT
TRBV6-5	-	-	TRBJ1-2	CASSSHGDTWGYGYTF	TGTGCCAGCAGTTCCCACGGGGACACCTGGGGCTATGGCTACACCTTC
TRBV15	TRBD1	-	TRBJ1-6	CATSRGLGQASPLHF	TGTGCCACCAGCAGAGGTTTGGGACAGGCCTCACCCCTCCACTTT
TRBV5-4	TRBD1	-	TRBJ1-4	CASSLAGTGEKLFF	TGTGCCAGCAGCTTGGCAGGGACAGGTGAAAAACTGTTTTTT
TRBV6-1	TRBD1	-	TRBJ2-7	CASSEGMFGTGVYEQYF	TGTGCCAGCAGTGAAGGGATGTTCGGGACAGGCGTCTACGAGCAGTACTTC
TRBV11-2	-	-	TRBJ2-7	CASSLETPALIYEQYF	TGTGCCAGCAGCTTAGAGACCCCAGCCTTGATTTACGAGCAGTACTTC
TRBV6-2/TRBV6-3	-	-	TRBJ2-3	CASSDPRRGRHTDTQYF	TGTGCCAGCAGTGACCCTAGGCGGGGGCGCCACACAGATACGCAGTATTTT
TRBV10-3	TRBD1	-	TRBJ2-5	CAISAGRTGGLETQYF	TGTGCCATCAGTGCGGGGCGGACAGGGGGCCTAGAGACCCAGTACTTC
TRBV3-1/TRBV3-2	-	-	TRBJ1-6	CASSPGDYNSPLHF	TGTGCCAGCAGCCCCGGAGACTATAATTCACCCCTCCACTTT
TRBV10-1	-	-	TRBJ1-5	CASSEFGQPQHF	TGCGCCAGCAGTGAGTTCGGTCAGCCCCAGCATTTT
TRBV19	TRBD1	-	TRBJ1-2	CASSKWDREDYGYTF	TGTGCCAGTAGTAAGTGGGACAGGGAGGACTATGGCTACACCTTC
TRBV18	-	-	TRBJ2-3	CASSPPRVYITDTQYF	TGTGCCAGCTCACCGCCCCGGGTTTATATCACAGATACGCAGTATTTT